The 5 T cell receptor beta chains below come from one sample, sequenced in a study of brain T cells in children with intractable seizures. TCRdb keeps only in-frame clones here, not all; method: immunoSEQ multiplex PCR. The sample holds 80,000 or so clones, 85% to 95% seen once. The starting material was peripheral blood, obtained at surgery. The receptor source for this set is a boy under two years old with tuberous sclerosis and intractable seizures.

The chain combines TRBV30 with TRBJ2-1; TRBD2 matches 7 bases. Germline trimming cut 2 bases from V and 12 bases from J; bases unmatched to any gene: 10. From germline, CDR1 is GTSNPN and CDR2 SVGIG (reference sequence). CDR3 size: 13 residues. The CDR3 region has the DNA TGTGCCTGGAGTTTAGGACTAGACCCCGGGCAGTTCTTC. This sequence encodes CAWSLGLDPGQFF.

The rearrangement links TRBV15 to TRBJ2-7, with D unclear. Deletions cut 4 bases from V and 0 bases from J, with 10 bases between. Per germline, CDR1 LNHNV and CDR2 YYDKDF (reference sequence). CDR3 length: 14 residues. The CDR3 sequence: CATSTLALSYEQYF. CDR3 DNA: TGTGCCACCAGCACCTTAGCACTCTCCTACGAGCAGTACTTC.

The rearrangement links TRBV2 to TRBJ1-1, with a possible D match to TRBD1 (5 bases). V was cut by 4 bases and J by 4 bases, with 10 bases left in between. Germline V gives CDR1 SNHLY, CDR2 FYNNEI. The length of the CDR3 is 13 residues. The CDR3 DNA reads TGTGCCAGCAGTGGAGGGGAATTCACTGAAGCTTTCTTT. Translated, it gives CASSGGEFTEAFF.

This clone was found a few times. The genes are TRBV7-2 and TRBJ1-3, with a possible D match to TRBD1 (5 bases). Trimming pared 3 bases from V and 0 bases from J, leaving 9 bases between. CDR1 is SGHTA, CDR2 FQGNSA, per germline. The CDR3 contains 15 residues. The CDR3 spells CASSLGRSSGNTIYF. CDR3 DNA sequence: TGTGCCAGCAGCTTGGGGCGGAGCTCTGGAAACACCATATATTTT.

This clone was counted a few times. The chain couples TRBV29-1 to TRBJ1-1; 7 nucleotides agree with TRBD1. CDR3 length: 11 residues. The ends lost 8 bases at V and 7 bases at J; junction bases unmatched: 7. Germline loops: CDR1 SQVTM, CDR2 ANQGSEA. Here the CDR3 DNA reads TGCAGCACTACAGGGGCTGGTGAAGCTTTCTTT. As protein: CSTTGAGEAFF.